These 28 T cell receptor beta chains share one sample of origin, sequenced in a study of control samples from healthy donors and cancer patients. Here immunoSEQ multiplex PCR was the method, and the copy in TCRdb shows in-frame clones only, minus some. The sample holds 95,000 to 100,000 clones, roughly 89% seen once. Sequencing input: blood. These TCRs come from a man aged 25 to 40 in good health.

The chain is built from TRBV18 and TRBJ1-1, with D hard to call. The CDR3 spans 13 residues. Germline V gene sequence: CDR1 KGHSH, CDR2 LQKENI. V shed 6 bases and J shed 2 bases, with 10 bases lying between them. The CDR3 DNA is TGTGCCAGCTCCACAGACCAAAACACTGAAGCTTTCTTT. This codes for CASSTDQNTEAFF.

The chain couples TRBV4-3 to TRBJ2-7, with TRBD1 matching 8 bases. This CDR3 is 20 amino acids long. CDR1 is LGHNA and CDR2 is YSLEER in the germline V gene. V lost 1 base, J lost 2 bases, and 19 bases stayed unmatched. For the CDR3, the DNA is TGCGCCAGCAGCCAAGGAGAAGAAGACAGGGGCCGAACTATTACCTACGAGCAGTACTTC. It yields the protein CASSQGEEDRGRTITYEQYF.

This clone was recorded once. The genes are TRBV4-3 and TRBJ2-4; 9 nucleotides line up with TRBD1. This CDR3 comprises 17 residues. The germline V gene encodes CDR1 LGHNA and CDR2 YSLEER. After removal of 4 bases from V and 8 bases from J, the junction contained 15 bases not matched to a gene. The CDR3 is CASSLEPSQGARYIQYF. CDR3 sequence (DNA): TGCGCCAGCAGCCTCGAACCTTCACAGGGGGCTAGATACATTCAGTACTTC.

In its sample, this clone was seen a few times. CDR3 amino acids: CASGAFSGEAFF. CDR3 bases: TGTGCTAGTGGTGCCTTCTCGGGTGAAGCTTTCTTT. This rearrangement joins TRBV12-5 to TRBJ1-1; D is undetermined. The CDR3 extends over 12 amino acids. V was trimmed by 5 bases and J by 7 bases, leaving 11 bases between them. CDR1 is LGHNT, CDR2 FRNRAP, per germline.

V and J are TRBV7-9 and TRBJ2-7, with unresolved D. CDR1 is SEHNR and CDR2 is FQNEAQ in the germline V gene (reference sequence). The V gene lost 5 bases and the J gene lost 4 bases, with 12 bases spanning the gap. The CDR3 covers 13 residues. The CDR3 DNA is TGTGCCAGCAGCCCCTTCCCAACTTACGAGCAGTACTTC. Its protein product is CASSPFPTYEQYF.

The J gene is TRBJ2-7, the V gene TRBV27; TRBD2 aligns across 11 bases. V dropped 6 bases and J dropped 0; count of bases not matched to a gene: 16. This CDR3 has 19 amino acids. Germline V gives CDR1 MNHEY, CDR2 SMNVEV (reference sequence). The CDR3 region has the DNA TGTGCCAGCAGCCAAAGACTAGCGGGGCTGACCACTCGCTCCTACGAGCAGTACTTC. Amino acid sequence: CASSQRLAGLTTRSYEQYF.

This clone appeared once. This chain links TRBV5-6 with TRBJ2-7; weak D call: TRBD1 (6 bases). CDR3 length: 15 residues. The V gene's germline CDR1 is SGHDT and CDR2 YYEEEE. V dropped 4 bases and J dropped 6 bases, with 20 bases sitting between them. This CDR3 is CASSGAGTKALEQYF. For the CDR3, the DNA is TGTGCCAGCAGCGGTGCCGGGACAAAAGCTCTCGAGCAGTACTTC.

V is TRBV5-5 and J is TRBJ1-6; no reliable D call. The CDR3 is 13 amino acids. With 0 bases removed from V and 6 bases from J, the gap between germline ends came to 4 bases. Germline CDR1 SGHKS, CDR2 YYEKEE (reference sequence). Written as DNA, the CDR3 is TGTGCCAGCAGCTTGGACAGTAATTCACCCCTCCACTTT. Its translation is CASSLDSNSPLHF. The full variable domain, in which reference TRBV5-5 and TRBJ1-6 provide the parts outside the CDR3, is DAGVTQSPTHLIKTRGQQVTLRCSPISGHKSVSWYQQVLGQGPQFIFQYYEKEERGRGNFPDRFSARQFPNYSSELNVNALLLGDSALYLCASSLDSNSPLHFGNGTRLTVT.

V usage is TRBV16 and J usage is TRBJ2-7; TRBD1 matches 11 bases. This CDR3 contains 15 residues. With V trimmed by 3 bases and J by 4 bases, 5 bases remained unmatched. In germline, CDR1 is KGHSY, CDR2 FQNENV. CDR3 amino acids: CASSHGTGGFYEQYF. CDR3 sequence (DNA): TGTGCCAGCAGCCACGGGACAGGGGGATTTTACGAGCAGTACTTC.

The chain joins TRBV6-5 to TRBJ2-7; D ambiguous. This CDR3 has 14 amino acids. V was pared by 7 bases and J by 3 bases, with 16 bases between. The V gene's germline CDR1 is MNHEY and CDR2 SVGAGI. This chain's CDR3 is CASKNGGIFYEQYF. CDR3 DNA: TGTGCCAGCAAGAACGGTGGCATCTTCTACGAGCAGTACTTC.

This chain connects TRBV24-1 to TRBJ1-5; 8 bases line up with TRBD1. J was trimmed by 6 bases and V by 9 bases; bases with no gene match: 30. Germline lookup yields CDR1 KGHDR and CDR2 SFDVKD. The CDR3 loop spans 21 amino acids. CDR3 in DNA: TGTGCCACCTACGGCCTAGCCGGACATGTCGGACAGGGCGATATGCTTCAGCCCCAGCATTTT. Translating it yields CATYGLAGHVGQGDMLQPQHF.

The CDR3 loop is CASRITTGEKLFF. The CDR3, as DNA: TGCGCCAGCAGAATAACGACTGGGGAAAAACTGTTTTTT. The rearrangement joins TRBV5-1 to TRBJ1-4; D unclear. CDR3 length: 13 residues. V shed 5 bases and J shed 8 bases, with 13 bases lying between them. The germline V gene has CDR1 SGHRS and CDR2 YFSETQ. Supplemented by reference TRBV5-1 and TRBJ1-4, the full variable domain reads KAGVTQTPRYLIKTRGQQVTLSCSPISGHRSVSWYQQTPGQGLQFLFEYFSETQRNKGNFPGRFSGRQFSNSRSEMNVSTLELGDSALYLCASRITTGEKLFFGSGTQLSVL.

The chain couples TRBV4-3 to TRBJ1-2, with D uncertain. The CDR3 is 13 residues long. Trimming pared 2 bases from V and 2 bases from J, leaving 6 bases between. Per the germline V gene, CDR1 is LGHNA and CDR2 is YSLEER. CDR3 region: CASSQFINYGYTF. The CDR3 region has the DNA TGCGCCAGCAGCCAATTTATCAACTATGGCTACACCTTC.

The chain employs TRBV11-2 and TRBJ1-1, with D tentatively TRBD1 (5 bases). The CDR3 is made up of 19 amino acids. Germline-derived CDR1 and CDR2 are SGHAT and FQNNGV. V lost 5 bases to trimming and J lost 7 bases, with 32 bases between them. The CDR3 protein is CASSHPGGEEGLFGDEAFF. The DNA of the CDR3 is TGTGCCAGCAGCCACCCAGGCGGGGAAGAGGGGCTTTTTGGTGATGAAGCTTTCTTT.

The chain is built from TRBV23-1 and TRBJ2-2, with D possibly called TRBD1 or TRBD2 (5 bases each). TRBV23-1 is an open reading frame, and its role is uncertain. V lost 8 bases to trimming and J lost 1 base, with 14 bases between them. The CDR3 spans 15 residues. CDR3 DNA sequence: TGCGCCAGCCCTACAGGAGGCTTGAACACCGGGGAGCTGTTTTTT. Translated, it gives CASPTGGLNTGELFF.

The chain couples TRBV19 to TRBJ1-1; 10 bases map to TRBD1. CDR3 size: 14 residues. Germline CDR1 reads LNHDA; CDR2 reads SQIVND (reference sequence). V was clipped by 3 bases and J by 7 bases; unmatched bases: 5. CDR3 protein: CASSILGQGIEAFF. The CDR3 DNA follows: TGTGCCAGTAGTATCTTGGGACAGGGGATTGAAGCTTTCTTT.

This clone was counted a single time. V gene TRBV15 combines with J gene TRBJ2-7; possibly TRBD1 for D (5 bases). This CDR3 comprises 18 residues. The V end was cut by 0 bases, the J end by 0 bases, with 18 bases between. CDR1 and CDR2 (germline): LNHNV, YYDKDF (reference sequence). The CDR3 sequence is CATSRDHYITGSSYEQYF. CDR3 coding DNA: TGTGCCACCAGCAGAGACCATTATATCACAGGTAGCTCCTACGAGCAGTACTTC. Variable domain in full (rest from reference TRBV15 and TRBJ2-7): DAMVIQNPRYQVTQFGKPVTLSCSQTLNHNVMYWYQQKSSQAPKLLFHYYDKDFNNEADTPDNFQSRRPNTSFCFLDIRSPGLGDTAMYLCATSRDHYITGSSYEQYFGPGTRLTVT.

The chain combines TRBV28 with TRBJ2-7; D remains unclear. CDR1 and CDR2 from the germline V gene are MDHEN and SYDVKM. The germline V and J ends were trimmed by 4 bases and 6 bases, with 13 bases remaining between them. This CDR3 is 13 amino acids long. CDR3 DNA sequence: TGTGCCAGCAGTTCGGCCCCACCCTCCGAGCAGTACTTC. Translated: CASSSAPPSEQYF.

The V and J genes are TRBV9 and TRBJ2-2; no definite D call. CDR1 and CDR2 from the germline V gene are SGDLS and YYNGEE. The CDR3 sequence is 15 residues long. V was trimmed by 0 bases and J by 4 bases, leaving 10 bases between them. The CDR3 loop is CASSVVGIGTGELFF. The CDR3 coding sequence is TGTGCCAGCAGCGTAGTGGGGATCGGCACCGGGGAGCTGTTTTTT. The whole variable domain, filled in from reference TRBV9 and TRBJ2-2, reads DSGVTQTPKHLITATGQRVTLRCSPRSGDLSVYWYQQSLDQGLQFLIQYYNGEERAKGNILERFSAQQFPDLHSELNLSSLELGDSALYFCASSVVGIGTGELFFGEGSRLTVL.

In this sample, this clone turned up once. The V and J genes are TRBV20-1 and TRBJ2-7; 7 bases map to TRBD2. V trimming: 3 bases; J trimming: 3 bases; junction bases outside the gene matches: 5. The V gene's germline CDR1 is DFQATT and CDR2 SNEGSKA (reference sequence). The CDR3 covers 13 residues. The CDR3 bases are TGCAGTGCTAGTGGGACTAACCACTACGAGCAGTACTTC. Amino acids: CSASGTNHYEQYF.

This CDR3 is CASRSAYEQYF. In nucleotides, the CDR3 is TGTGCCAGCAGATCCGCGTACGAGCAGTACTTC. The rearrangement links TRBV12-3 or TRBV12-4 to TRBJ2-7; D gene uncertain. V lost 6 bases, J lost 4 bases, and 7 bases lay in between. The CDR3 spans 11 residues.

The V gene is TRBV24-1, the J gene TRBJ2-3, with TRBD2 identical over 8 bases. The germline V gene encodes CDR1 KGHDR and CDR2 SFDVKD. This CDR3 contains 16 residues. Trimming at V came to 5 bases and at J to 1 base, leaving 7 bases not matched to a gene. The CDR3 coding sequence is TGTGCCACCAGTGTCCAGGACGGGAGGGGCACAGATACGCAGTATTTT. It specifies CATSVQDGRGTDTQYF.

This clone is a singleton in its sample. This chain links TRBV4-1 with TRBJ2-2; tentatively, D is TRBD1 (5 bases). V was pared by 4 bases and J by 4 bases, with 10 bases between. This CDR3 is 14 amino acids long. Germline CDR1 MGHRA, CDR2 YSYEKL. CDR3 coding DNA: TGCGCCAGCAGCCTAAACAGGATCACCGGGGAGCTGTTTTTT. It encodes CASSLNRITGELFF.

This clone was seen only once. V gene TRBV18 combines with J gene TRBJ2-7; 7 bases map to TRBD1. V lost 3 bases, J lost 2 bases, and 4 bases stayed unmatched. The CDR3 loop spans 14 amino acids. Looked up from germline, CDR1 is KGHSH and CDR2 is LQKENI. CDR3 residues: CASSPMTGTYEQYF. The DNA of the CDR3 is TGTGCCAGCTCACCGATGACAGGGACCTACGAGCAGTACTTC.

The chain employs TRBV27 and TRBJ1-5; 7 bases agree with TRBD1. The CDR3 runs 13 residues. CDR1 is MNHEY, CDR2 SMNVEV, per germline (reference sequence). J gave up 6 bases and V 1 base, and 0 bases lay outside the gene matches. DNA for the CDR3: TGTGCCAGCAGTTTATACAGGGGTCAGCCCCAGCATTTT. It specifies CASSLYRGQPQHF.

This clone was observed a few times. The chain employs TRBV2 and TRBJ2-5, with 9 bases aligning to TRBD2. This CDR3 has 15 residues. Germline trimming cut 4 bases from V and 3 bases from J; bases unmatched to any gene: 6. Germline-derived CDR1 and CDR2 are SNHLY and FYNNEI. Here the CDR3 reads CASSGGGRAEETQYF. CDR3 nucleotide sequence: TGTGCCAGCAGTGGGGGCGGGAGGGCCGAAGAGACCCAGTACTTC.

The chain joins TRBV3-1 (or the pseudogene TRBV3-2) to TRBJ1-4; D is ambiguous. CDR1 and CDR2 (germline): LGHDT, YNNKEL (reference sequence). The CDR3 totals 11 residues. Between the trimmed V and J ends, which lost 4 bases and 7 bases, there was a span of 4 bases. CDR3 nucleotide sequence: TGTGCCAGCAGCCTTGGTGAAAAACTGTTTTTT. As protein: CASSLGEKLFF.

The chain is built from TRBV2 and TRBJ1-1; D call uncertain. Trimming shortened V by 2 bases and J by 4 bases, and 8 bases separated the two germline ends. CDR1 and CDR2 (germline): SNHLY, FYNNEI. This CDR3 region has 13 residues. The CDR3 DNA reads as TGTGCCAGCAGTGAAATGTGGAGCACTGAAGCTTTCTTT. Its translation is CASSEMWSTEAFF.